These 28 T cell receptor beta chains came from one sample sequenced in a study of PD-1 blockade in classical Hodgkin lymphoma. Relapses following autologous stem cell transplantation were seen in all patients, with brentuximab vedotin exposure varying. CD4+ T cells were purified from thawed PBMCs by negative selection. Profiling relied on immunoSEQ multiplex PCR, and the TCRdb table lists in-frame clones only, not all of them. The table shows about 27,000 clones, with around three quarters occurring only once. This specimen was CD4+ T cells from blood, taken at baseline. Receptor source: a human donor with classical Hodgkin lymphoma.

This chain uses TRBV7-8 with TRBJ1-1; 7 bases line up with TRBD1. The germline V gene has CDR1 SGHVS and CDR2 FQNEAQ. The CDR3 extends over 14 amino acids. J gave up 10 bases and V 5 bases, and 13 bases lay outside the gene matches. DNA of the CDR3: TGTGCCAGCAGCCCGGGGACAGCAAGTAGTCGAGCTTTCTTT. It is translated as CASSPGTASSRAFF.

The chain is built from TRBV18 and TRBJ1-2, with 7 bases matching TRBD1. V was clipped by 0 bases and J by 0 bases; unmatched bases: 10. This CDR3 region has 18 residues. Germline CDR1 and CDR2: KGHSH and LQKENI. DNA for the CDR3: TGTGCCAGCTCACCACCCAACTTGGAGGGGACAGCTAACTATGGCTACACCTTC. This translates into CASSPPNLEGTANYGYTF.

The CDR3 here is CASSYTGLAGAYEQYF. CDR3 in DNA: TGTGCCAGCAGTTACACCGGACTAGCGGGCGCCTACGAGCAGTACTTC. The chain has TRBV6-5 and TRBJ2-7, with 11 bases matching TRBD2. Germline assignment: CDR1 MNHEY and CDR2 SVGAGI. The CDR3 runs 16 residues. V dropped 2 bases and J dropped 2; count of bases not matched to a gene: 5.

The rearrangement joins TRBV13 to TRBJ2-3; D is perhaps TRBD1 or TRBD2 (7 bases each). Germline V gene data show CDR1 as PRHDT and CDR2 as FYEKMQ (reference sequence). The CDR3 loop spans 15 amino acids. V dropped 4 bases and J dropped 0 bases, with 11 bases sitting between them. The CDR3 reads CASSSGGASTDTQYF. CDR3 DNA sequence: TGTGCCAGCAGCTCAGGGGGGGCTAGCACAGATACGCAGTATTTT. Variable domain in full (rest from reference TRBV13 and TRBJ2-3): AAGVIQSPRHLIKEKRETATLKCYPIPRHDTVYWYQQGPGQDPQFLISFYEKMQSDKGSIPDRFSAQQFSDYHSELNMSSLELGDSALYFCASSSGGASTDTQYFGPGTRLTVL.

CDR3 nucleotides: TGTGCCAGCAGTTTAGGTTCAGAAGGGGGAACCGAAGCTTTCTTT. Amino acids: CASSLGSEGGTEAFF. The chain combines TRBV27 with TRBJ1-1; TRBD1 is a possible D gene (6 bases). Germline values: CDR1 MNHEY, CDR2 SMNVEV (reference sequence). The CDR3 totals 15 residues. The V end lost 2 bases, the J end lost 8 bases, and 18 bases lay between the germline ends.

The CDR3 sequence is CASSSVLRDRDNSPLHF. CDR3 sequence (DNA): TGTGCCAGCAGCTCCGTATTACGGGACAGGGACAATTCACCCCTCCACTTT. The chain recombines TRBV7-6 with TRBJ1-6; 9 bases agree with TRBD1. Per the germline V gene, CDR1 is SGHVS and CDR2 is FNYEAQ. Germline trimming cut 4 bases from V and 7 bases from J; bases unmatched to any gene: 11. This CDR3 is 17 amino acids long.

The CDR3 sequence: CASSIGPGGWDEQFF. For the CDR3, the DNA is TGTGCCAGTAGTATCGGGCCCGGGGGTTGGGATGAGCAGTTCTTC. J is TRBJ2-1 and V is TRBV19, with a possible D match to TRBD2 (6 bases). There are 15 residues in the CDR3. The V end was cut by 3 bases, the J end by 8 bases, with 17 bases between. Germline values: CDR1 LNHDA, CDR2 SQIVND (reference sequence).

V gene TRBV28 combines with J gene TRBJ2-3; D may be TRBD2 (6 bases). The V and J ends lost 6 bases and 5 bases respectively, with 12 bases between them. The CDR3 runs 13 residues. The germline V gene has CDR1 MDHEN and CDR2 SYDVKM. The CDR3 DNA reads TGTGCCAGCAGGTTAAACGGGGGAGATACGCAGTATTTT. It is translated as CASRLNGGDTQYF.

This chain uses TRBV11-2 with TRBJ1-2; 11 positions match TRBD1. Germline loops: CDR1 SGHAT, CDR2 FQNNGV. The V gene end was trimmed by 3 bases and the J gene end by 7 bases; junction bases not matched to a gene: 7. The CDR3 length is 15 residues. In DNA form, the CDR3 reads TGTGCCAGCAGCTTCAATCGGGACAGGGGGGGTGGCTACACCTTC. Protein: CASSFNRDRGGGYTF.

The chain joins TRBV30 to TRBJ2-7; D is possibly TRBD2 (6 bases). This CDR3 spans 15 amino acids. CDR1 and CDR2 from the germline V gene are GTSNPN and SVGIG (reference sequence). Trimming stripped 1 base from V and 4 bases from J, with 17 bases between. CDR3 residues: CAWSGVHPGGYEQYF. CDR3 sequence (DNA): TGTGCCTGGAGTGGGGTCCACCCCGGAGGGTACGAGCAGTACTTC.

V gene TRBV29-1 combines with J gene TRBJ1-1, with D maybe TRBD1 (6 bases). V was trimmed by 7 bases and J by 0 bases, leaving 15 bases between them. This CDR3 contains 14 residues. Germline assignment: CDR1 SQVTM and CDR2 ANQGSEA. The CDR3 DNA is TGCAGCGGTGCCACGGGACACATGAACACTGAAGCTTTCTTT. It yields the protein CSGATGHMNTEAFF.

The chain employs TRBV28 and TRBJ2-2; D possibly uses TRBD1 or TRBD2 (6 bases each). V was pared by 9 bases and J by 3 bases, with 11 bases between. This CDR3 has 13 residues. Germline lookup yields CDR1 MDHEN and CDR2 SYDVKM. The DNA for the CDR3 is TGTGCCAGTTTGAGGGGGGACACCGGGGAGCTGTTTTTT. It yields the protein CASLRGDTGELFF.

The rearrangement uses TRBV7-9 and TRBJ2-7, with TRBD2 matching 7 bases. The CDR3 is 15 residues long. J lost 1 base, V lost 0 bases, and 3 bases had no gene match. Per the germline V gene, CDR1 is SEHNR and CDR2 is FQNEAQ (reference sequence). CDR3: CASSLASGLSYEQYF. For the CDR3, the DNA is TGTGCCAGCAGCTTAGCTAGCGGGCTATCCTACGAGCAGTACTTC.

The chain uses TRBV27 and TRBJ2-5, with D unresolved. Germline V CDR1 and CDR2: MNHEY, SMNVEV (reference sequence). The CDR3 loop spans 14 amino acids. V was clipped by 2 bases and J by 0 bases, with 7 bases between them. The CDR3 region is CASSLRRDQETQYF. The CDR3 DNA follows: TGTGCCAGCAGTTTACGTCGGGACCAAGAGACCCAGTACTTC.

The chain has TRBV7-9 and TRBJ1-3, with 7 bases identical to TRBD1. The CDR3 has 14 residues. CDR1 SEHNR and CDR2 FQNEAQ come from the germline V gene (reference sequence). V dropped 5 bases and J dropped 11; count of bases not matched to a gene: 12. This CDR3 is CASSLGYRGSAIYF. For the CDR3, the DNA is TGTGCCAGCAGCCTGGGGTACAGGGGCAGTGCCATATATTTT.

This chain's CDR3 is CSVDPGLPNHSTDTQYF. The CDR3, as DNA: TGCAGCGTTGACCCGGGACTTCCTAACCATAGCACAGATACGCAGTATTTT. J is TRBJ2-3 and V is TRBV29-1; D may be TRBD2 (6 bases). V gave up 3 bases and J gave up 0 bases, with 19 bases separating them. The CDR3 has 17 residues. The germline CDR1 and CDR2 sequences are SQVTM and ANQGSEA.

The chain recombines TRBV2 with TRBJ1-1; TRBD1 is a possible D gene (5 bases). The ends were cut back, 4 bases at V and 9 bases at J, with 15 bases in the middle. Germline CDR1 and CDR2: SNHLY and FYNNEI. The CDR3 sequence is 13 residues long. CDR3: CASSVSLTAQAFF. CDR3 DNA: TGTGCCAGCAGTGTGTCTTTGACAGCCCAAGCTTTCTTT. The variable domain in full, completed from reference TRBV2 and TRBJ1-1, reads EPEVTQTPSHQVTQMGQEVILRCVPISNHLYFYWYRQILGQKVEFLVSFYNNEISEKSEIFDDQFSVERPDGSNFTLKIRSTKLEDSAMYFCASSVSLTAQAFFGQGTRLTVV.

V usage is TRBV7-3 and J usage is TRBJ2-2; 7 bases are a match to TRBD1. This CDR3 region has 18 residues. Germline V gives CDR1 SGHTA, CDR2 FQGTGA. V lost 4 bases to trimming and J lost 2 bases; unmatched junction nucleotides: 13. CDR3: CASSSKRAGGFNTGELFF. CDR3 DNA sequence: TGTGCCAGCAGCTCCAAGAGGGCAGGGGGTTTTAACACCGGGGAGCTGTTTTTT.

V gene TRBV19 combines with J gene TRBJ2-5; D remains ambiguous. This CDR3 comprises 16 residues. With 6 bases removed from V and 0 bases from J, the gap between germline ends came to 17 bases. The germline V gene has CDR1 LNHDA and CDR2 SQIVND (reference sequence). In nucleotides, the CDR3 is TGTGCCAGTAGCCCTAGAGTTCGGCTCTACCAAGAGACCCAGTACTTC. Its translation is CASSPRVRLYQETQYF. Based on the CDR3 plus reference TRBV19 and TRBJ2-5, the full variable domain is DGGITQSPKYLFRKEGQNVTLSCEQNLNHDAMYWYRQDPGQGLRLIYYSQIVNDFQKGDIAEGYSVSREKKESFPLTVTSAQKNPTAFYLCASSPRVRLYQETQYFGPGTRLLVL.

V and J are TRBV5-6 and TRBJ1-6; a weak D match, TRBD1 (6 bases). CDR3 size: 15 residues. CDR1 SGHDT and CDR2 YYEEEE come from the germline V gene. The V end lost 1 base, the J end lost 7 bases, and 12 bases lay between the germline ends. The chain's CDR3 is CASSLRGVRNSPLHF. The DNA of the CDR3 is TGTGCCAGCAGCTTGAGGGGGGTCCGGAATTCACCCCTCCACTTT. Supplemented by reference TRBV5-6 and TRBJ1-6, the full variable domain reads DAGVTQSPTHLIKTRGQQVTLRCSPKSGHDTVSWYQQALGQGPQFIFQYYEEEERQRGNFPDRFSGHQFPNYSSELNVNALLLGDSALYLCASSLRGVRNSPLHFGNGTRLTVT.

The V and J genes are TRBV5-5 and TRBJ2-3; D could derive from TRBD1 or TRBD2 (6 bases each). The V gene's germline CDR1 is SGHKS and CDR2 YYEKEE (reference sequence). There are 17 residues in the CDR3. V shed 3 bases and J shed 1 base, with 18 bases lying between them. The CDR3 region is CASSWGARDPRTDTQYF. For the CDR3, the DNA is TGTGCCAGCAGCTGGGGGGCCCGGGACCCACGCACAGATACGCAGTATTTT.

The V and J genes are TRBV10-3 and TRBJ2-3; TRBD1 matches 12 bases. This CDR3 contains 14 residues. From germline, CDR1 is ENHRY and CDR2 SYGVKD. The J segment lost 4 bases and the V segment lost 9 bases, leaving 5 bases of the junction unmatched. The CDR3 DNA sequence: TGTGCCATTGGGACAGGGGGCAAGGCAGATACGCAGTATTTT. The encoded protein is CAIGTGGKADTQYF.

The chain combines TRBV9 with TRBJ1-2, with D unresolved. V lost 0 bases and J lost 2, with 8 bases in between. The CDR3 runs 14 residues. CDR1 is SGDLS, CDR2 YYNGEE, per germline. The CDR3 sequence is CASSVEEQNYGYTF. The CDR3 nucleotides read TGTGCCAGCAGCGTAGAGGAACAGAACTATGGCTACACCTTC.

The chain links TRBV9 to TRBJ2-3; D not resolved. CDR1 and CDR2 (germline): SGDLS, YYNGEE. This CDR3 contains 14 residues. Trimming removed 4 bases from V and 2 bases from J, with 11 bases in between. Here the CDR3 reads CASSSPVTTDTQYF. In nucleotides, the CDR3 is TGTGCCAGCAGCTCCCCCGTGACCACAGATACGCAGTATTTT.

This chain connects TRBV30 to TRBJ2-1; 7 bases align to TRBD2. The V and J ends lost 2 bases and 3 bases, in that order; junction bases with no gene match: 1. The CDR3 has 13 amino acids. Germline CDR1 reads GTSNPN; CDR2 reads SVGIG (reference sequence). This chain's CDR3 is CAWSSGVYNEQFF. The CDR3 coding sequence is TGTGCCTGGAGTAGCGGGGTCTACAATGAGCAGTTCTTC.

In its sample, this clone was seen once. This chain links TRBV5-6 with TRBJ2-5; 10 bases line up with TRBD2. The ends lost 1 base at V and 7 bases at J; junction bases unmatched: 7. In germline, CDR1 is SGHDT, CDR2 YYEEEE. The CDR3 sequence is 15 residues long. CDR3 protein: CASSLPSGGAGTQYF. The CDR3 region has the DNA TGTGCCAGCAGCTTGCCCAGCGGGGGGGCGGGGACCCAGTACTTC.

J is TRBJ1-6 and V is TRBV5-6; the match to TRBD1 covers 7 bases. This CDR3 has 14 amino acids. The germline V gene encodes CDR1 SGHDT and CDR2 YYEEEE. V lost 5 bases and J lost 7; bases outside the gene matches: 6. CDR3 amino acids: CASSKDRRNSPLHF. The CDR3, as DNA: TGTGCCAGCAGTAAGGACAGGAGGAATTCACCCCTCCACTTT.

The CDR3: CASSTRWGTDTQYF. The CDR3 DNA reads TGTGCCAGCAGCACCCGTTGGGGCACAGATACGCAGTATTTT. V and J are TRBV21-1 and TRBJ2-3. TRBV21-1 is a pseudogene locus. The CDR3 runs 14 residues.